This T cell receptor beta chain appears in the sequencing data of a study of blood T cells in healthy people across ages. The second PCR ran about 7 to 12 cycles with a sample-barcoded 5' primer and J-beta primers. Individual samples furnished no less than 2.5 million CDR3-containing paired-end reads apiece. TCRdb ran MiXCR on the 5' RACE reads and lists one entry per CDR3 protein. The profile covers roughly 700,000 distinct CDR3 sequences, with over 45% appearing a single time and under 35% taken by the ten largest. Trimming removed 2 bases from V and 0 bases from J; junction bases left unmatched: 5. CDR1 is SGHRS and CDR2 is YFSETQ in the germline V gene. The CDR3 covers 17 residues.

Input material: blood. V is TRBV5-1 and J is TRBJ2-6, with TRBD1 identical over 7 bases. This clonotype originated in a woman aged 55 to 70 in good health. The CDR3 DNA reads as TGCGCCAGCAGCTTCGGGACAGCAAGCTCTGGGGCCAACGTCCTGACTTTC. Encoded protein: CASSFGTASSGANVLTF.